The next 24 T cell receptor beta chains were all read from a single sample in a study of cytomegalovirus exposure and HLA in healthy donors. PCR primers comprised 60 Vbeta and 13 Jbeta primers. Clones were sequenced by immunoSEQ multiplex PCR, and TCRdb holds only the in-frame ones, with some missing. The table lists about 160,000 clones, around 80% of them singletons. Sequencing was done on a sample of PBMCs. Receptor source: a woman aged 50 to 65 in good health and CMV-seropositive.

This clone was seen a single time. The CDR3 bases are TGTGCCAGCAGCTTTCGGGACTCCCCAAGGAATCAGCCCCAGCATTTT. This translates into CASSFRDSPRNQPQHF. V and J are TRBV7-8 and TRBJ1-5; perhaps TRBD1 as D (5 bases). The germline CDR1 and CDR2 sequences are SGHVS and FQNEAQ. The CDR3 totals 16 residues. Trimming left V 3 bases short and J 4 bases short, with 16 bases between.

The chain carries TRBV13 and TRBJ2-3; TRBD2 agrees at 12 bases. V shed 5 bases, J shed 2 bases, and the junction held 5 bases outside the gene matches. Germline V gives CDR1 PRHDT, CDR2 FYEKMQ (reference sequence). The CDR3 is 16 residues long. For the CDR3, the DNA is TGTGCCAGCAGCGGAGGACTAGCGGGGATCACAGATACGCAGTATTTT. It encodes CASSGGLAGITDTQYF.

The chain combines TRBV6-6 with TRBJ1-5; D unresolved. The CDR3 spans 13 residues. Germline values: CDR1 MNHNY, CDR2 SVGAGI (reference sequence). V was shortened by 8 bases and J by 3 bases, with 11 bases between the two germline ends. Here the CDR3 DNA reads TGTGCCAGCGAGGGAGGCCCCAATCAGCCCCAGCATTTT. Protein: CASEGGPNQPQHF.

The rearrangement links TRBV5-6 to TRBJ1-3, with D perhaps matching TRBD1 (6 bases). The germline V gene has CDR1 SGHDT and CDR2 YYEEEE. The CDR3 sequence is 15 residues long. V lost 4 bases to trimming and J lost 2 bases, with 13 bases between them. The CDR3 DNA follows: TGTGCCAGCAGCACGGTAAGGACAGCTGGAAACACCATATATTTT. Encoded protein: CASSTVRTAGNTIYF.

The rearrangement uses TRBV14 and TRBJ2-2; TRBD1 matches at 9 bases. The junction had 14 bases not matched to a gene; V was cut back by 1 base and J by 5 bases. The CDR3 contains 19 residues. Germline CDR1 reads SGHDN; CDR2 reads FVKESK. CDR3 coding DNA: TGTGCCAGCAGCCAAGTTTATGAAGAGGACAGGGGTTATACCGGGGAGCTGTTTTTT. Amino acid sequence: CASSQVYEEDRGYTGELFF.

The gene calls are TRBV11-3 and TRBJ2-3; 8 bases are shared with TRBD2. The CDR3 has 14 amino acids. The germline V gene has CDR1 SGHNT and CDR2 YENEEA. After removal of 3 bases from V and 4 bases from J, the junction contained 3 bases not matched to a gene. CDR3: CASSFSGVPDTQYF. The CDR3 bases are TGTGCCAGCAGCTTTAGCGGGGTCCCAGATACGCAGTATTTT. The full variable domain, its missing parts supplied by reference TRBV11-3 and TRBJ2-3, is EAGVVQSPRYKIIEKKQPVAFWCNPISGHNTLYWYLQNLGQGPELLIRYENEEAVDDSQLPKDRFSAERLKGVDSTLKIQPAELGDSAVYLCASSFSGVPDTQYFGPGTRLTVL.

The chain combines TRBV19 with TRBJ1-1, with D tentatively TRBD1 (5 bases). V lost 1 base, J lost 3 bases, and 12 bases lay in between. The germline gives CDR1 LNHDA, CDR2 SQIVND (reference sequence). The CDR3 has 15 residues. Written as DNA, the CDR3 is TGTGCCAGTAGTATAGCCAGGGAATGGGACACTGAAGCTTTCTTT. This encodes CASSIAREWDTEAFF.

This chain joins TRBV29-1 and TRBJ2-7; maybe TRBD2 (6 bases). Between the trimmed V and J ends, which lost 7 bases and 2 bases, there was a span of 9 bases. The CDR3 is made up of 11 amino acids. Germline V gene data show CDR1 as SQVTM and CDR2 as ANQGSEA. The CDR3 bases are TGCAGCGCTGGGAGGACCTACGAGCAGTACTTC. Amino acids: CSAGRTYEQYF.

The chain uses TRBV11-3 and TRBJ2-1, with 13 bases fitting TRBD2. V was pared by 6 bases and J by 4 bases, with 6 bases of the junction left unmatched. Germline CDR1 and CDR2: SGHNT and YENEEA. The CDR3 loop spans 16 amino acids. CDR3 sequence: CASSTRGLAGYNEQFF. The CDR3 bases are TGTGCCAGCAGTACCCGGGGACTAGCGGGGTACAATGAGCAGTTCTTC.

V and J are TRBV9 and TRBJ2-7; 12 bases line up with TRBD2. The junction had 1 base not matched to a gene; V was cut back by 2 bases and J by 1 base. CDR1 is SGDLS, CDR2 YYNGEE, per germline. CDR3 length: 15 residues. DNA for the CDR3: TGTGCCAGCAGCGTTGGGACTAGCGGGTCCTACGAGCAGTACTTC. As protein: CASSVGTSGSYEQYF.

On this clone itself: An end of the junction differs from the germline gene, which may be a read error. The chain joins TRBV9 to TRBJ2-5; D is uncertain. This CDR3 is built from 13 residues. CDR1 and CDR2 from the germline V gene are SGDLS and YYNGEE. As DNA, the CDR3 is TGTGCCAGCAGCGTAGGTCTTAAAGAGGCCCAGTACTTC. It is translated as CASSVGLKEAQYF.

This clone was detected a few times. Other DNA sequences from this sample encode an identical CDR3 as well. The CDR3 nucleotides are TGTGCCAGCAGTTTGGGGCAAAGCTCCTACGAGCAGTACTTC. Its translation: CASSLGQSSYEQYF. The V and J genes are TRBV11-3 and TRBJ2-7; a weak D match, TRBD1 (5 bases). Germline CDR1 SGHNT, CDR2 YENEEA. The CDR3 is 14 residues long. The V end lost 6 bases, the J end lost 0 bases, and 12 bases lay between the germline ends.

CDR3 amino acids: CASSSYRSMAVSNSYNEQFF. The CDR3, as DNA: TGTGCCAGCAGCTCGTATAGGTCCATGGCGGTGTCAAACTCCTACAATGAGCAGTTCTTC. This chain uses TRBV13 with TRBJ2-1; D is ambiguous. Trimming stripped 4 bases from V and 0 bases from J, with 25 bases between. The CDR3 is made up of 20 amino acids. The germline CDR1 and CDR2 sequences are PRHDT and FYEKMQ (reference sequence).

The chain has TRBV11-3 and TRBJ2-7; the match to TRBD2 covers 11 bases. The trim removed 5 bases at V and 5 bases at J, leaving 5 bases unmatched. CDR3 length equals 14 residues. In germline, CDR1 is SGHNT, CDR2 YENEEA. The CDR3 loop reads CASSHIAGGDEQYF. The CDR3 bases are TGTGCCAGCAGCCATATAGCGGGGGGGGACGAGCAGTACTTC.

The chain joins TRBV27 to TRBJ1-2, with 10 bases fitting TRBD1. Germline V gene lookup returns CDR1 MNHEY and CDR2 SMNVEV (reference sequence). The V gene end was trimmed by 0 bases and the J gene end by 1 base; junction bases not matched to a gene: 2. The CDR3 extends over 16 amino acids. The CDR3 here is CASSLSGQGSNYGYTF. The CDR3 nucleotides read TGTGCCAGCAGTTTATCGGGACAGGGGAGTAACTATGGCTACACCTTC.

The V and J genes are TRBV15 and TRBJ1-2; D is perhaps TRBD1 (5 bases). Trimming took 5 bases from V and 5 from J, leaving 12 bases between them. Looked up from germline, CDR1 is LNHNV and CDR2 is YYDKDF (reference sequence). This CDR3 spans 13 amino acids. The CDR3 region has the DNA TGTGCCACCAGCGGACCCGGGGGTTATGGCTACACCTTC. Residues: CATSGPGGYGYTF.

This chain links TRBV4-1 with TRBJ2-5; 8 bases map to TRBD2. Germline V CDR1 and CDR2: MGHRA, YSYEKL. Germline trimming cut 4 bases from V and 4 bases from J; bases unmatched to any gene: 8. This CDR3 spans 15 amino acids. In DNA, the CDR3 is TGCGCCAGCAGCCCCCGGGGGCTAGCGGGAGAGACCCAGTACTTC. Amino acid sequence: CASSPRGLAGETQYF.

The genes are TRBV5-1 and TRBJ2-7, with 12 bases lining up with TRBD2. V lost 2 bases and J lost 0; bases outside the gene matches: 9. The CDR3 is 18 amino acids. Germline-derived CDR1 and CDR2 are SGHRS and YFSETQ. CDR3: CASSLGPKTSGSSYEQYF. In nucleotides, the CDR3 is TGCGCCAGCAGCTTAGGTCCTAAGACTAGCGGGAGCTCCTACGAGCAGTACTTC.

CDR3 DNA sequence: TGTGCCAGCAGCTTAGGACAGGGGGCTAACATGAACACTGAAGCTTTCTTT. Protein: CASSLGQGANMNTEAFF. The rearrangement links TRBV11-2 to TRBJ1-1; 10 positions agree with TRBD1. The CDR3 contains 17 residues. In germline, CDR1 is SGHAT, CDR2 FQNNGV. After removal of 1 base from V and 0 bases from J, the junction contained 5 bases not matched to a gene.

This chain links TRBV7-2 with TRBJ1-6, with 8 nucleotides matching TRBD1. V shed 0 bases, J shed 8 bases, and the junction held 3 bases outside the gene matches. The CDR3 runs to 15 residues. CDR1 is SGHTA and CDR2 is FQGNSA in the germline V gene. The CDR3 DNA reads TGTGCCAGCAGCTTAGCTACAGGGGGGTATTCACCCCTCCACTTT. It encodes CASSLATGGYSPLHF.

This chain uses TRBV28 with TRBJ2-3; TRBD1 might be the D (6 bases). The germline V gene has CDR1 MDHEN and CDR2 SYDVKM. V was shortened by 3 bases and J by 0 bases, with 19 bases between the two germline ends. The CDR3 has 18 residues. This chain's CDR3 is CASSLTYPRQASTDTQYF. CDR3 DNA sequence: TGTGCCAGCAGTTTGACCTACCCGCGACAGGCTAGCACAGATACGCAGTATTTT.

The CDR3 region has the DNA TGTGCCAGCAGCTTGGGGGGGACAGGGGGAGTTACGCAGTATTTT. This encodes CASSLGGTGGVTQYF. This sequence joins TRBV5-6 and TRBJ2-3; 11 bases line up with TRBD1. The CDR3 loop spans 15 amino acids. With V trimmed by 0 bases and J by 8 bases, 5 bases remained unmatched. Germline V lookup: CDR1 SGHDT, CDR2 YYEEEE.

The V gene is TRBV2, the J gene TRBJ1-2; D is unclear. The germline V gene has CDR1 SNHLY and CDR2 FYNNEI. The ends were cut back, 0 bases at V and 11 bases at J, with 10 bases in the middle. The CDR3 runs 12 residues. CDR3 protein: CASSEAGEQYTF. The CDR3 nucleotides read TGTGCCAGCAGTGAAGCCGGGGAACAGTACACCTTC. The whole variable domain, remainder taken from reference TRBV2 and TRBJ1-2, is EPEVTQTPSHQVTQMGQEVILRCVPISNHLYFYWYRQILGQKVEFLVSFYNNEISEKSEIFDDQFSVERPDGSNFTLKIRSTKLEDSAMYFCASSEAGEQYTFGSGTRLTVV.

The V and J genes are TRBV7-2 and TRBJ2-1, with 8 bases matching TRBD2. V was pared by 5 bases and J by 6 bases, with 9 bases of the junction left unmatched. The germline V gene encodes CDR1 SGHTA and CDR2 FQGNSA. This CDR3 comprises 15 residues. CDR3 protein: CASSLGGASTNEQFF. The CDR3 DNA reads as TGTGCCAGCAGCCTCGGGGGGGCCTCTACCAATGAGCAGTTCTTC.